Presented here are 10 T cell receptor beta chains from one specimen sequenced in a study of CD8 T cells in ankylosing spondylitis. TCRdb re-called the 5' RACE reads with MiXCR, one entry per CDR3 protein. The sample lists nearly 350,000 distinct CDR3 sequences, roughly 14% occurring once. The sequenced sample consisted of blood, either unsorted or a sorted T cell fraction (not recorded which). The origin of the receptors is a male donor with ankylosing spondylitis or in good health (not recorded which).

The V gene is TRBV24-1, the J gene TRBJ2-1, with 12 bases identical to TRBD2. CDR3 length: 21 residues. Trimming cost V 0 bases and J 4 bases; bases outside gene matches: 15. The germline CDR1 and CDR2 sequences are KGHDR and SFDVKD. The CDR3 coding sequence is TGTGCCACCAGTGATTTGTTCTTGAGACTAGCGGGAGACCTTCCTTACAATGAGCAGTTCTTC. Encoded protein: CATSDLFLRLAGDLPYNEQFF.

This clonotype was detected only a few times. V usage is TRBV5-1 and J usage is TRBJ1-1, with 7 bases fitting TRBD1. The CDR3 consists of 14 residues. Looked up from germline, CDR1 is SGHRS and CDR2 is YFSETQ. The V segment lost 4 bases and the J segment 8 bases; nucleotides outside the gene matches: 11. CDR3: CASSLTGDSSEAFF. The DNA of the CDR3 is TGCGCCAGCAGCCTCACAGGGGACTCGTCCGAAGCTTTCTTT.

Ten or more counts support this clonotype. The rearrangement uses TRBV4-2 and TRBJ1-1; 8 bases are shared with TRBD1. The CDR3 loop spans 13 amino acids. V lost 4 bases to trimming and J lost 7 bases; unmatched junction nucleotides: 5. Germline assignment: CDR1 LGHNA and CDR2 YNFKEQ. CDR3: CASSPGTGHEAFF. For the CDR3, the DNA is TGTGCCAGCAGCCCAGGGACAGGCCATGAAGCTTTCTTT.

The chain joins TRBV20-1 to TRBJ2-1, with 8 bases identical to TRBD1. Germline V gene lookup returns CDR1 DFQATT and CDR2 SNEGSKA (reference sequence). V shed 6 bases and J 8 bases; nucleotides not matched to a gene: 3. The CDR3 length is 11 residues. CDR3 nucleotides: TGCAGTGCCGGACAGGGCCATGAGCAGTTCTTC. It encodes CSAGQGHEQFF.

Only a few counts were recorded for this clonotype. The CDR3 spells CASSQVRGTTYEQYF. CDR3 nucleotides: TGTGCCAGCAGCCAGGTGCGGGGCACTACCTACGAGCAGTACTTC. The chain recombines TRBV3-1 with TRBJ2-7; a weak D match, TRBD2 (6 bases). Per the germline V gene, CDR1 is LGHDT and CDR2 is YNNKEL (reference sequence). V lost 3 bases and J lost 2, with 14 bases in between. The CDR3 contains 15 residues.

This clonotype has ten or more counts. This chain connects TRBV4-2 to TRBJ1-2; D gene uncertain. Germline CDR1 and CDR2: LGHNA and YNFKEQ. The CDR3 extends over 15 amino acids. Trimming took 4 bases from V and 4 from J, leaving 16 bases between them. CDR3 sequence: CASSPDESAPYGYTF. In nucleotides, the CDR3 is TGTGCCAGCAGCCCAGACGAGAGTGCCCCCTATGGCTACACCTTC.

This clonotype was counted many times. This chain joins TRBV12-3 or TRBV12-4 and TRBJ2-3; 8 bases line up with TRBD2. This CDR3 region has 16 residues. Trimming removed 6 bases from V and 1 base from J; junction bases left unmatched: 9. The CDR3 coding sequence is TGTGCCAGCAGACCCTTGTGGCGGGGGGGCACAGATACGCAGTATTTT. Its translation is CASRPLWRGGTDTQYF.

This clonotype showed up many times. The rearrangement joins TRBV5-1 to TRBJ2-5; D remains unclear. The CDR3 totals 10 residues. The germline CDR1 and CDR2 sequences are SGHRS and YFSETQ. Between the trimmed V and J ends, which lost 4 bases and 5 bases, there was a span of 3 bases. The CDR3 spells CASSGETQYF. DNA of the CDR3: TGCGCCAGCAGCGGGGAGACCCAGTACTTC.

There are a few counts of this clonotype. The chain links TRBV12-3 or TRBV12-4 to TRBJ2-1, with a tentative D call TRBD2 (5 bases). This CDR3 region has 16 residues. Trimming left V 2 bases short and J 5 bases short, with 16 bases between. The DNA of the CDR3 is TGTGCCAGCAGTTTATTGTTACTAGTACTAAACAATGAGCAGTTCTTC. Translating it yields CASSLLLLVLNNEQFF.

The CDR3 DNA sequence: TGCGCCAGCAGCTTAAGAACTAGAGCGGGCACAGATACGCAGTATTTT. As protein: CASSLRTRAGTDTQYF. The chain links TRBV5-1 to TRBJ2-3, with D maybe TRBD2 (5 bases). CDR1 is SGHRS and CDR2 is YFSETQ in the germline V gene. V lost 2 bases and J 1 base, leaving 14 bases between the germline ends. CDR3 length equals 16 residues.